The 32 T cell receptor beta chains below come from one sample, sequenced in a study of T cell changes during pregnancy in multiple sclerosis (dated by TCRdb to between 2018 and 2021). The method behind the library was the immunoSEQ multiplex PCR assay. TCRdb holds this immuneACCESS table with in-frame rearrangements only. Some clones are missing; in checked studies, unresolved V genes explain under half, and the rest has no known cause. The sample profile shows over 85,000 clones; 90% to 95% of them were found once. Over 1.5% of the sample rests with the top ten. Sequences were derived from peripheral blood, sampled after pregnancy. Receptors originate from a female donor in good health, enrolled as a control in a pregnancy study.

Of note for this clone: The junction shows a germline mismatch at one end, possibly a read error. The chain recombines TRBV4-1 with TRBJ1-2, with 8 bases matching TRBD1. The CDR3 is 13 amino acids. Germline V CDR1 and CDR2: MGHRA, YSYEKL. The CDR3 loop reads CASSEDRGYGYTF. CDR3 sequence (DNA): TGCGCCAGCAGCGAAGACAGGGGCTATGGCTACACCTTC.

The V call is TRBV6-6, the J call TRBJ1-1, with 9 bases matching TRBD1. Germline V CDR1 and CDR2: MNHNY, SVGAGI (reference sequence). Trimming removed 6 bases from V and 3 bases from J; junction bases left unmatched: 11. The CDR3 spans 16 residues. Here the CDR3 reads CASRGTGSPRDTEAFF. CDR3 nucleotides: TGTGCCAGCAGAGGGACAGGGTCACCTAGGGACACTGAAGCTTTCTTT.

The rearrangement joins TRBV5-5 to TRBJ1-4, with D unclear. CDR3 length: 13 amino acids. CDR1 is SGHKS, CDR2 YYEKEE, per germline (reference sequence). V was cut by 2 bases and J by 7 bases, with 9 bases left in between. DNA for the CDR3: TGTGCCAGCAGCTTTCTAGGTTCTGAAAAACTGTTTTTT. Encoded protein: CASSFLGSEKLFF. Full variable domain (outside the CDR3, taken from reference TRBV5-5 and TRBJ1-4): DAGVTQSPTHLIKTRGQQVTLRCSPISGHKSVSWYQQVLGQGPQFIFQYYEKEERGRGNFPDRFSARQFPNYSSELNVNALLLGDSALYLCASSFLGSEKLFFGSGTQLSVL.

The chain combines TRBV9 with TRBJ2-7, with TRBD2 identical over 7 bases. Germline lookup yields CDR1 SGDLS and CDR2 YYNGEE. Losses at the gene ends were 3 bases for V and 6 bases for J; bases not matched to a gene: 6. The CDR3 length is 13 residues. The CDR3 nucleotides are TGTGCCAGCAGCGCTCAGCGCGGGGGCGAGCAGTACTTC. It translates to CASSAQRGGEQYF.

The V call is TRBV27, the J call TRBJ2-1; TRBD2 matches at 13 bases. The CDR3 is made up of 16 amino acids. J was trimmed by 2 bases and V by 5 bases; bases with no gene match: 3. The germline V gene has CDR1 MNHEY and CDR2 SMNVEV (reference sequence). CDR3 region: CASSQTSGGPYNEQFF. CDR3 nucleotide sequence: TGTGCCAGCAGTCAGACTAGCGGGGGGCCCTACAATGAGCAGTTCTTC.

Here the CDR3 DNA reads TGTGCCAGCAGTTACTCGTGGAGCTCCTATAATTCACCCCTCCACTTT. This sequence encodes CASSYSWSSYNSPLHF. The chain couples TRBV6-5 to TRBJ1-6; D is unresolved. The CDR3 loop spans 16 amino acids. The germline gives CDR1 MNHEY, CDR2 SVGAGI. V lost 0 bases and J 0 bases, leaving 6 bases between the germline ends.

The genes are TRBV10-3 and TRBJ1-1, with no clear D. V gave up 10 bases and J gave up 7 bases, with 37 bases separating them. CDR3 size: 19 residues. Germline V gives CDR1 ENHRY, CDR2 SYGVKD. The CDR3 sequence: CATSLDAGVVATPVYEAFF. CDR3 in DNA: TGTGCCACCTCCCTAGATGCCGGGGTAGTTGCGACCCCGGTGTATGAAGCTTTCTTT.

This clone was observed a handful of times. The rearrangement links TRBV6-4 to TRBJ2-3; TRBD2 aligns across 11 bases. CDR1 and CDR2 (germline): MRHNA, SNTAGT. The CDR3 has 15 residues. Trimming removed 0 bases from V and 4 bases from J; junction bases left unmatched: 0. CDR3 region: CASSDSSGGADTQYF. The CDR3 DNA is TGTGCCAGCAGTGACTCTAGCGGGGGGGCAGATACGCAGTATTTT.

This clone appeared once. This chain links TRBV4-3 with TRBJ1-2, with a weak D call TRBD1 (6 bases). This CDR3 is built from 16 residues. Germline assignment: CDR1 LGHNA and CDR2 YSLEER. V was clipped by 3 bases and J by 2 bases, with 16 bases between them. CDR3 in amino acids: CASSHPLTGSNYGYTF. In DNA form, the CDR3 reads TGCGCCAGCAGCCACCCCCTGACAGGTTCGAACTATGGCTACACCTTC.

The chain recombines TRBV7-9 with TRBJ1-4; 8 nucleotides align to TRBD1. V dropped 3 bases and J dropped 0; count of bases not matched to a gene: 3. Per germline, CDR1 SEHNR and CDR2 FQNEAQ (reference sequence). The CDR3 is 16 amino acids. The CDR3 protein is CASSLGQAATNEKLFF. CDR3 nucleotide sequence: TGTGCCAGCAGCTTGGGACAGGCGGCAACTAATGAAAAACTGTTTTTT. Looking up the rest from reference TRBV7-9 and TRBJ1-4 gives the full variable domain: DTGVSQNPRHKITKRGQNVTFRCDPISEHNRLYWYRQTLGQGPEFLTYFQNEAQLEKSRLLSDRFSAERPKGSFSTLEIQRTEQGDSAMYLCASSLGQAATNEKLFFGSGTQLSVL.

J is TRBJ1-4 and V is TRBV6-1; D is unclear. Trimming cost V 6 bases and J 7 bases, with 18 bases left between them. The CDR3 runs 15 residues. Looked up from germline, CDR1 is MNHNS and CDR2 is SASEGT. CDR3 sequence: CASSSLDRAGEKLFF. The CDR3 DNA is TGTGCCAGCAGCTCCTTGGACCGCGCGGGTGAAAAACTGTTTTTT.

This chain uses TRBV5-4 with TRBJ2-3; 11 bases are a match to TRBD2. The CDR3 runs 18 residues. Germline V gene data show CDR1 as SGHNT and CDR2 as YYREEE (reference sequence). Trimming at V came to 4 bases and at J to 4 bases, leaving 14 bases not matched to a gene. CDR3 residues: CASSPEGLAGGGADTQYF. The CDR3 DNA sequence: TGTGCCAGCAGCCCCGAGGGGCTAGCGGGGGGCGGGGCAGATACGCAGTATTTT.

The gene calls are TRBV9 and TRBJ2-7; 10 bases fit TRBD2. Germline V gives CDR1 SGDLS, CDR2 YYNGEE. V dropped 0 bases and J dropped 2; count of bases not matched to a gene: 5. This CDR3 comprises 16 residues. The CDR3 DNA reads TGTGCCAGCAGCGTAGCACTAGCGGGGAGCCCCTACGAGCAGTACTTC. Translating gives CASSVALAGSPYEQYF. Variable domain in full (rest from reference TRBV9 and TRBJ2-7): DSGVTQTPKHLITATGQRVTLRCSPRSGDLSVYWYQQSLDQGLQFLIQYYNGEERAKGNILERFSAQQFPDLHSELNLSSLELGDSALYFCASSVALAGSPYEQYFGPGTRLTVT.

The chain recombines TRBV6-6 with TRBJ2-5; the D gene is possibly TRBD2 (6 bases). The V and J ends lost 8 bases and 4 bases respectively, with 14 bases between them. From germline, CDR1 is MNHNY and CDR2 SVGAGI (reference sequence). The length of the CDR3 is 13 residues. The DNA of the CDR3 is TGTGCCAGCGAGGGCGGGGTACGAGAGACCCAGTACTTC. Translated: CASEGGVRETQYF.

V usage is TRBV9 and J usage is TRBJ1-1; 7 bases align to TRBD1. Trimming cost V 4 bases and J 3 bases; bases outside gene matches: 12. The CDR3 sequence is 16 residues long. The germline V gene has CDR1 SGDLS and CDR2 YYNGEE. CDR3 region: CASSPRTGGWDTEAFF. As DNA, the CDR3 is TGTGCCAGCAGCCCCCGGACAGGAGGGTGGGACACTGAAGCTTTCTTT. The entire variable domain, with the rest obtained from reference TRBV9 and TRBJ1-1, is as follows: DSGVTQTPKHLITATGQRVTLRCSPRSGDLSVYWYQQSLDQGLQFLIQYYNGEERAKGNILERFSAQQFPDLHSELNLSSLELGDSALYFCASSPRTGGWDTEAFFGQGTRLTVV.

The chain joins TRBV5-6 to TRBJ1-6; tentative D call: TRBD1 (6 bases). V dropped 6 bases and J dropped 7 bases, with 14 bases sitting between them. In germline, CDR1 is SGHDT, CDR2 YYEEEE. The CDR3 extends over 14 amino acids. For the CDR3, the DNA is TGTGCCAGCACAGACAGGTCGGGAAATTCACCCCTCCACTTT. Its translation: CASTDRSGNSPLHF.

This sequence joins TRBV28 and TRBJ1-2; D might be TRBD1 (6 bases). The germline V gene encodes CDR1 MDHEN and CDR2 SYDVKM. CDR3 length: 15 amino acids. V was trimmed by 5 bases and J by 1 base, leaving 14 bases between them. In nucleotides, the CDR3 is TGTGCCAGCAGTCCGCAGGGGCGCCTTAACTATGGCTACACCTTC. Its protein is CASSPQGRLNYGYTF.

This clone was recorded once. This chain connects TRBV2 to TRBJ2-3; D gene unclear. CDR1 is SNHLY, CDR2 FYNNEI, per germline. The CDR3 runs 15 residues. Trimming pared 11 bases from V and 6 bases from J, leaving 24 bases between. CDR3 region: CALTKESSRLDTQYF. The CDR3 region has the DNA TGTGCCTTAACCAAAGAAAGTAGCCGATTGGATACGCAGTATTTT.

This chain links TRBV18 with TRBJ1-5; 8 positions match TRBD1. V lost 6 bases and J lost 0; bases outside the gene matches: 1. Germline CDR1 KGHSH, CDR2 LQKENI. This CDR3 is 14 amino acids long. The CDR3 DNA follows: TGTGCCAGCTCCGGACAGGGTAGCAATCAGCCCCAGCATTTT. Amino acids: CASSGQGSNQPQHF.

This chain joins TRBV9 and TRBJ2-3; D uncertain. Germline loops: CDR1 SGDLS, CDR2 YYNGEE. Trimming left V 0 bases short and J 8 bases short, with 13 bases between. This CDR3 region has 14 residues. As DNA, the CDR3 is TGTGCCAGCAGCGTAGTGCCAGCACAGAGTACGCAGTATTTT. Translated, it gives CASSVVPAQSTQYF.

This sequence joins TRBV7-9 and TRBJ1-1, with 9 bases aligning to TRBD1. The CDR3 contains 14 residues. In germline, CDR1 is SEHNR, CDR2 FQNEAQ (reference sequence). V was clipped by 7 bases and J by 1 base; unmatched bases: 4. CDR3 sequence (DNA): TGTGCCAGCATCCAGACAGGGGGGAACACTGAAGCTTTCTTT. Translation gives CASIQTGGNTEAFF.

The gene calls are TRBV19 and TRBJ2-3; 8 bases fit TRBD1. Germline trimming cut 7 bases from V and 1 base from J; bases unmatched to any gene: 7. There are 15 residues in the CDR3. Germline V gene sequence: CDR1 LNHDA, CDR2 SQIVND (reference sequence). This chain's CDR3 is CASTADRAGTDTQYF. DNA for the CDR3: TGTGCCAGTACCGCGGACAGGGCGGGCACAGATACGCAGTATTTT.

The chain uses TRBV2 and TRBJ2-7; 7 nucleotides agree with TRBD1. Germline CDR1 is SNHLY and CDR2 is FYNNEI. The CDR3 length is 14 residues. J was trimmed by 3 bases and V by 5 bases; bases with no gene match: 7. The CDR3: CASSLQGSHYEQYF. DNA of the CDR3: TGTGCCAGCAGTTTACAGGGGTCCCACTACGAGCAGTACTTC.

The J gene is TRBJ1-2, the V gene TRBV7-2; D is unresolved. CDR3 size: 12 residues. The germline gives CDR1 SGHTA, CDR2 FQGNSA. The ends were cut back, 5 bases at V and 8 bases at J, with 12 bases in the middle. CDR3 in DNA: TGTGCCAGCAGCAATATGGCCTGGGGCTACACCTTC. Translating gives CASSNMAWGYTF.

The V call is TRBV5-5, the J call TRBJ1-1, with D tentatively TRBD1 (6 bases). V was pared by 0 bases and J by 2 bases, with 14 bases between. The CDR3 spans 16 residues. CDR1 is SGHKS, CDR2 YYEKEE, per germline (reference sequence). CDR3 bases: TGTGCCAGCAGCTTGGTCCTAGGACAGATAAACACTGAAGCTTTCTTT. Its translation is CASSLVLGQINTEAFF.

This chain connects TRBV29-1 to TRBJ1-1; 7 bases are a match to TRBD1. V lost 3 bases and J lost 3; bases outside the gene matches: 10. Germline V lookup: CDR1 SQVTM, CDR2 ANQGSEA. The CDR3 consists of 15 residues. In nucleotides, the CDR3 is TGCAGCGTTGACTTCGGCAGGGGGGCGGACACTGAAGCTTTCTTT. It codes for CSVDFGRGADTEAFF.

The gene calls are TRBV6-5 and TRBJ1-1; D unresolved. CDR3 size: 12 residues. The V and J ends lost 11 bases and 8 bases respectively, with 18 bases between them. CDR1 MNHEY and CDR2 SVGAGI come from the germline V gene. The CDR3: CASRLGPEEAFF. CDR3 DNA: TGTGCCTCCCGATTAGGTCCGGAGGAAGCTTTCTTT.

This clone turned up a few times. The genes are TRBV30 and TRBJ1-1; possible D gene TRBD1, 5 bases. Germline V gene lookup returns CDR1 GTSNPN and CDR2 SVGIG (reference sequence). Trimming took 8 bases from V and 0 from J, leaving 19 bases between them. The CDR3 has 15 residues. The CDR3 nucleotides are TGTGCCGTGGAAGGGGAAGGCTCCATGAACACTGAAGCTTTCTTT. Residues: CAVEGEGSMNTEAFF.

This clone has just one count. V gene TRBV6-5 combines with J gene TRBJ1-2; 7 nucleotides agree with TRBD1. The germline gives CDR1 MNHEY, CDR2 SVGAGI. J was trimmed by 8 bases and V by 9 bases; bases with no gene match: 6. This CDR3 is 11 amino acids long. As DNA, the CDR3 is TGTGCCAGTCCGGACAGGTACGGCTACACCTTC. Translating it yields CASPDRYGYTF.

In the case of this clone: The junction and the germline gene differ at one end; a read error may be behind it. The rearrangement links TRBV7-9 to TRBJ1-1; 7 nucleotides match TRBD1. The CDR3 loop spans 12 amino acids. Per germline, CDR1 SEHNR and CDR2 FQNEAQ (reference sequence). The CDR3 sequence is CASRGANTEAFF. The CDR3 DNA is TGTGCTAGCAGGGGGGCGAACACTGAAGCTTTCTTT.

This chain links TRBV15 with TRBJ1-5; a weak D match, TRBD1 (5 bases). V dropped 2 bases and J dropped 6 bases, with 14 bases sitting between them. The CDR3 is made up of 15 amino acids. Looked up from germline, CDR1 is LNHNV and CDR2 is YYDKDF (reference sequence). This CDR3 reads CATSRNLGPGQPQHF. The CDR3 DNA is TGTGCCACCAGCAGAAATCTGGGGCCTGGTCAGCCCCAGCATTTT.

The chain combines TRBV4-3 with TRBJ2-7, with 7 bases lining up with TRBD1. Germline CDR1 LGHNA, CDR2 YSLEER. The junction had 2 bases not matched to a gene; V was cut back by 5 bases and J by 1 base. This CDR3 has 13 amino acids. In DNA form, the CDR3 reads TGCGCCAGCAGCGGACAGGAGTCCTACGAGCAGTACTTC. Translated, it gives CASSGQESYEQYF.